The next 21 T cell receptor beta chains were all read from a single sample in a study of T-cell reconstitution after alpha-beta-depleted transplantation in children. A library of TCRbeta sequences, prepared with unique molecular identifiers, was generated. TCRdb reprocessed the PCR reads with MiXCR, giving one entry per CDR3 protein. This table has hundreds of thousands of distinct CDR3 sequences, approximately 16% appearing once. The sample in question was PBMCs from the stem cell graft donor, obtained from the stem cell graft. These receptors were taken from a human donor who donated a stem cell graft to a child with acute myeloid leukemia.

The V gene is TRBV5-6, the J gene TRBJ2-7; D gene uncertain. Trimming cost V 2 bases and J 6 bases, with 9 bases left between them. Germline V gives CDR1 SGHDT, CDR2 YYEEEE. CDR3 size: 12 residues. CDR3 nucleotides: TGTGCCAGCAGCTTATCCTCAGGCGAGCAGTACTTC. Amino acid sequence: CASSLSSGEQYF. Based on the CDR3 plus reference TRBV5-6 and TRBJ2-7, the full variable domain is DAGVTQSPTHLIKTRGQQVTLRCSPKSGHDTVSWYQQALGQGPQFIFQYYEEEERQRGNFPDRFSGHQFPNYSSELNVNALLLGDSALYLCASSLSSGEQYFGPGTRLTVT.

The chain combines TRBV12-3 or TRBV12-4 with TRBJ2-7, with a tentative D call TRBD2 (5 bases). The CDR3 loop spans 15 amino acids. Trimming stripped 5 bases from V and 0 bases from J, with 14 bases between. In DNA, the CDR3 is TGTGCCAGCAGTAACCCAGGACTGGCCTCCTACGAGCAGTACTTC. This translates into CASSNPGLASYEQYF.

This clonotype was seen at least ten times. The chain employs TRBV10-2 and TRBJ2-3, with a weak D call TRBD2 (6 bases). Per the germline V gene, CDR1 is WSHSY and CDR2 is SAAADI. V was clipped by 7 bases and J by 2 bases, with 13 bases between them. The CDR3 covers 14 residues. The CDR3 spells CASMPGLYTDTQYF. CDR3 coding DNA: TGCGCCAGCATGCCGGGACTCTACACAGATACGCAGTATTTT.

This chain uses TRBV7-9 with TRBJ1-2, with no clear D. Germline-derived CDR1 and CDR2 are SEHNR and FQNEAQ (reference sequence). CDR3 size: 15 residues. V was trimmed by 3 bases and J by 3 bases, leaving 14 bases between them. CDR3 bases: TGTGCCAGCAGCTTCGTGCCGGTTGAATACTATGGCTACACCTTC. It specifies CASSFVPVEYYGYTF.

In this sample, this clonotype turned up many times. The chain links TRBV5-6 to TRBJ1-1, with 7 bases lining up with TRBD1. After removal of 4 bases from V and 0 bases from J, the junction contained 6 bases not matched to a gene. The germline V gene encodes CDR1 SGHDT and CDR2 YYEEEE. This CDR3 is built from 15 residues. CDR3 region: CASSGRDSMNTEAFF. In DNA form, the CDR3 reads TGTGCCAGCAGCGGCCGGGACAGCATGAACACTGAAGCTTTCTTT.

The rearrangement links TRBV28 to TRBJ1-6; no reliable D call. Germline CDR1 and CDR2: MDHEN and SYDVKM. V lost 2 bases, J lost 10 bases, and 12 bases lay in between. The CDR3 is 14 residues long. The CDR3 protein is CASSLEGRRSPLHF. DNA of the CDR3: TGTGCCAGCAGTTTAGAGGGTCGGCGGTCACCCCTCCACTTT.

In its sample, this clonotype was seen a few times. This chain uses TRBV20-1 with TRBJ2-1, with 16 bases identical to TRBD2. The CDR3 has 19 residues. Germline V gene sequence: CDR1 DFQATT, CDR2 SNEGSKA (reference sequence). Unmatched junction bases numbered 14, after V lost 4 bases and J lost 5 bases. The CDR3, as DNA: TGCAGTGCTATCAAATCGGGACTAGCGGGGGGGCCCCCCGACAATGAGCAGTTCTTC. It specifies CSAIKSGLAGGPPDNEQFF.

The chain couples TRBV9 to TRBJ2-2, with D hard to call. The V end lost 0 bases, the J end lost 5 bases, and 8 bases lay between the germline ends. The germline CDR1 and CDR2 sequences are SGDLS and YYNGEE. The CDR3 length is 14 residues. CDR3 in amino acids: CASSVAQNTGELFF. CDR3 in DNA: TGTGCCAGCAGCGTAGCCCAAAATACCGGGGAGCTGTTTTTT.

This clonotype was detected many times. The V call is TRBV20-1, the J call TRBJ2-4, with D uncertain. Trimming removed 5 bases at V and 0 bases at J, with 17 bases between. There are 16 residues in the CDR3. Germline V gives CDR1 DFQATT, CDR2 SNEGSKA (reference sequence). CDR3 protein: CSALKGIDIAKNIQYF. For the CDR3, the DNA is TGCAGTGCTCTAAAGGGAATCGATATAGCCAAAAACATTCAGTACTTC.

This chain connects TRBV7-9 to TRBJ2-1; D gene ambiguous. V was pared by 5 bases and J by 10 bases, with 15 bases between. Germline V lookup: CDR1 SEHNR, CDR2 FQNEAQ (reference sequence). The CDR3 has 13 residues. The CDR3 spells CASSDPLGHEQFF. CDR3 DNA sequence: TGTGCCAGCAGCGACCCTCTGGGTCACGAGCAGTTCTTC.

Ten or more counts support this clonotype. The genes are TRBV12-3 or TRBV12-4 and TRBJ1-2; no reliable D call. The V and J ends lost 5 bases and 1 base respectively, with 5 bases between them. This CDR3 is 12 amino acids long. CDR3 sequence (DNA): TGTGCCAGCAGTGGCAGTAACTATGGCTACACCTTC. Translating it yields CASSGSNYGYTF.

The rearrangement joins TRBV16 to TRBJ2-1, with D uncertain. CDR3 size: 14 residues. Trimming removed 3 bases from V and 7 bases from J, with 13 bases in between. Germline V gives CDR1 KGHSY, CDR2 FQNENV. The CDR3 protein is CASSQTSSANEQFF. DNA of the CDR3: TGTGCCAGCAGCCAGACGTCGAGCGCGAATGAGCAGTTCTTC.

This clonotype was seen a few times. The chain recombines TRBV7-2 with TRBJ2-7, with TRBD2 matching 13 bases. Looked up from germline, CDR1 is SGHTA and CDR2 is FQGNSA. V shed 5 bases, J shed 5 bases, and the junction held 9 bases outside the gene matches. The CDR3 length is 16 residues. The CDR3 nucleotides are TGTGCCAGCAGCCCTATATACGGGACTAGCGGGGACGAGCAGTACTTC. This codes for CASSPIYGTSGDEQYF.

This chain uses TRBV25-1 with TRBJ1-2, with 8 bases identical to TRBD1. The V segment lost 3 bases and the J segment 7 bases; nucleotides outside the gene matches: 10. There are 15 residues in the CDR3. CDR1 and CDR2 (germline): MGHDK, SYGVNS. For the CDR3, the DNA is TGTGCCAGCAGTGATTTGGGGCAGGGGGCTAGTGGCTACACCTTC. This gives the protein CASSDLGQGASGYTF.

This clonotype was picked up one time. J is TRBJ2-1 and V is TRBV5-1; unclear D gene. The CDR3 runs to 12 residues. V was trimmed by 4 bases and J by 7 bases, leaving 9 bases between them. CDR1 and CDR2 (germline): SGHRS, YFSETQ. The CDR3 DNA sequence: TGCGCCAGCAGCCCATATGTGAATGAGCAGTTCTTC. Its protein product is CASSPYVNEQFF. The full variable domain, completed using reference TRBV5-1 and TRBJ2-1, is KAGVTQTPRYLIKTRGQQVTLSCSPISGHRSVSWYQQTPGQGLQFLFEYFSETQRNKGNFPGRFSGRQFSNSRSEMNVSTLELGDSALYLCASSPYVNEQFFGPGTRLTVL.

This clonotype was seen repeatedly, ten times or more. The gene calls are TRBV20-1 and TRBJ2-5; 8 positions agree with TRBD1. The germline V gene encodes CDR1 DFQATT and CDR2 SNEGSKA (reference sequence). V shed 1 base and J 5 bases; nucleotides not matched to a gene: 3. The CDR3 spans 13 residues. The CDR3 DNA reads as TGCAGTGCTAGAGTCCACAGGGGGGAGACCCAGTACTTC. Protein: CSARVHRGETQYF.

There are many counts of this clonotype. V gene TRBV29-1 combines with J gene TRBJ1-1, with a weak D call TRBD1 (5 bases). The CDR3 length is 14 residues. CDR1 SQVTM and CDR2 ANQGSEA come from the germline V gene. V dropped 0 bases and J dropped 6 bases, with 14 bases sitting between them. CDR3 amino acids: CSVEDGSGDAEAFF. CDR3 DNA sequence: TGCAGCGTTGAAGACGGGTCTGGGGACGCTGAAGCTTTCTTT. Filled out from reference TRBV29-1 and TRBJ1-1, the complete variable domain reads SAVISQKPSRDICQRGTSLTIQCQVDSQVTMMFWYRQQPGQSLTLIATANQGSEATYESGFVIDKFPISRPNLTFSTLTVSNMSPEDSSIYLCSVEDGSGDAEAFFGQGTRLTVV.

This clonotype was detected a few times. The CDR3 sequence: CASSSLSTGYGYTF. CDR3 coding DNA: TGTGCCAGCAGCTCGCTCTCGACCGGCTATGGCTACACCTTC. The rearrangement joins TRBV7-9 to TRBJ1-2; no reliable D call. The CDR3 is made up of 14 amino acids. Germline V gene data show CDR1 as SEHNR and CDR2 as FQNEAQ (reference sequence). V shed 4 bases and J shed 4 bases, with 13 bases lying between them.

The sample holds many counts of this clonotype. The chain carries TRBV12-3 or TRBV12-4 and TRBJ2-1; the match to TRBD2 covers 8 bases. V lost 6 bases to trimming and J lost 4 bases; unmatched junction nucleotides: 11. The CDR3 has 16 amino acids. CDR3 sequence: CASSQHRGGLYNEQFF. The CDR3 coding sequence is TGTGCCAGCAGCCAACACCGGGGGGGCTTGTACAATGAGCAGTTCTTC.

J is TRBJ2-7 and V is TRBV16; D may be TRBD2 (5 bases). Trimming left V 4 bases short and J 0 bases short, with 7 bases between. CDR1 KGHSY and CDR2 FQNENV come from the germline V gene. This CDR3 contains 13 residues. CDR3 coding DNA: TGTGCCAGCAGCCCCGGGAACTCCTACGAGCAGTACGTC. Encoded protein: CASSPGNSYEQYV.

This chain connects TRBV5-1 to TRBJ2-3; 7 bases match TRBD1. V shed 4 bases and J 5 bases; nucleotides not matched to a gene: 7. This CDR3 comprises 14 residues. In germline, CDR1 is SGHRS, CDR2 YFSETQ. The CDR3 here is CASSPRGSEDTQYF. In DNA form, the CDR3 reads TGCGCCAGCAGCCCCAGGGGGTCGGAAGATACGCAGTATTTT.